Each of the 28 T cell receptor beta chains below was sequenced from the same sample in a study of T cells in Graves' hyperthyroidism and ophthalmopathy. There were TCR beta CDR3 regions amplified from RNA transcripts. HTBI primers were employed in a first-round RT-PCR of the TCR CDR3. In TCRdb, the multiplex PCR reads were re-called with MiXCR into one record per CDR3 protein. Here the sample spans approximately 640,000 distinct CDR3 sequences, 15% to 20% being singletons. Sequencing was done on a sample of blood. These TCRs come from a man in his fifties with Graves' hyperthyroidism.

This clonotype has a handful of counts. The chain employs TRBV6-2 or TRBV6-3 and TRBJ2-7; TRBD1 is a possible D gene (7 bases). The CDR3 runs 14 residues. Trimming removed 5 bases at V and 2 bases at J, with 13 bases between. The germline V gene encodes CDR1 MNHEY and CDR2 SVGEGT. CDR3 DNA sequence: TGTGCCAGCAGTAAGACAGGGAGGCCCTACGAGCAGTACTTC. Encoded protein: CASSKTGRPYEQYF.

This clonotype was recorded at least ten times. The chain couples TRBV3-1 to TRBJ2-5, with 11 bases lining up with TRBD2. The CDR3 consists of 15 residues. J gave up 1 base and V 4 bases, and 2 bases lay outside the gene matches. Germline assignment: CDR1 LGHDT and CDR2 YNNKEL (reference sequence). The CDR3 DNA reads TGTGCCAGCAGCCGGGGACTAGCGGTCCAAGAGACCCAGTACTTC. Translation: CASSRGLAVQETQYF.

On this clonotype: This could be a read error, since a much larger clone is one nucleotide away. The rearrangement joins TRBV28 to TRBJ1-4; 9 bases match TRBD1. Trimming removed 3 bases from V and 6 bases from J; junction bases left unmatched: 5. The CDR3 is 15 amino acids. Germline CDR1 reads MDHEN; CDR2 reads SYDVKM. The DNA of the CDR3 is TGTGCCAGCAGTTTGCAGGGACAGGGTGATGAAAAACTGTTTTTT. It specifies CASSLQGQGDEKLFF.

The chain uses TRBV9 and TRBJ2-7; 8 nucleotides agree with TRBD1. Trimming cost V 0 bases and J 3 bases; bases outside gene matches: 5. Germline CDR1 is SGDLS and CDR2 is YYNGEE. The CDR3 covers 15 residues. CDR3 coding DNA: TGTGCCAGCAGCGTAGAAACAGGGGGTTTCTACGAGCAGTACTTC. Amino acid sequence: CASSVETGGFYEQYF.

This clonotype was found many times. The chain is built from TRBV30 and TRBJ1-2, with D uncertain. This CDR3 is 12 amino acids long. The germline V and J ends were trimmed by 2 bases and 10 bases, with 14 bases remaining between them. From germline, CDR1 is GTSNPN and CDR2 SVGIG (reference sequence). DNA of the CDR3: TGTGCCTGGAGTTTGAGGGAGATGGACTACACCTTC. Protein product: CAWSLREMDYTF.

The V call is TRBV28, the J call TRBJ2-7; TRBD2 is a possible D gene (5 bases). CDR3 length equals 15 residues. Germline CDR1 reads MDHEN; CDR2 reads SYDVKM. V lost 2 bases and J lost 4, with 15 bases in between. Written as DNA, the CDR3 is TGTGCCAGCAGTTTAGATGTGGGAGTAGGGTACGAGCAGTACTTC. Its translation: CASSLDVGVGYEQYF.

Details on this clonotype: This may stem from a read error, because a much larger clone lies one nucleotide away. CDR3 loop: CASRQGTNAGELFF. In DNA form, the CDR3 reads TGTGCCAGCAGACAGGGGACGAACGCCGGGGAGCTGTTTTTT. The rearrangement uses TRBV6-1 and TRBJ2-2, with 7 bases fitting TRBD1. CDR1 and CDR2 (germline): MNHNS, SASEGT. This CDR3 region has 14 residues.

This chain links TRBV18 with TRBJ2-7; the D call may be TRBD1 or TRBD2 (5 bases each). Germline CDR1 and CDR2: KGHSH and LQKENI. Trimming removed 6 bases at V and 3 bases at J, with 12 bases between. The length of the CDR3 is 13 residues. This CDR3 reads CASSRGDLYEQYF. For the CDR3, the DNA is TGTGCCAGCTCCCGAGGGGACCTCTACGAGCAGTACTTC. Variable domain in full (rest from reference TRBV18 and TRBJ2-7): NAGVMQNPRHLVRRRGQEARLRCSPMKGHSHVYWYRQLPEEGLKFMVYLQKENIIDESGMPKERFSAEFPKEGPSILRIQQVVRGDSAAYFCASSRGDLYEQYFGPGTRLTVT.

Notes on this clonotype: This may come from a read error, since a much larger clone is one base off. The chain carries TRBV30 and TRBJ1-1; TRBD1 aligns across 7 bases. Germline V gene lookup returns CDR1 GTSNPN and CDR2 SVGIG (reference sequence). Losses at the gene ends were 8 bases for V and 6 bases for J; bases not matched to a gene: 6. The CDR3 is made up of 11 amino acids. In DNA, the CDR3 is TGTGCCCGGAAACAGGGGCCTGAAGCTTTCTTT. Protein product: CARKQGPEAFF.

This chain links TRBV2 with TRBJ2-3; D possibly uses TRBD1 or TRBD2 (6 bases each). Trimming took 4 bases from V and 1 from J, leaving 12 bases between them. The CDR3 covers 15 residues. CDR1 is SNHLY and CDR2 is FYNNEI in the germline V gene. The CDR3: CASSGQRGGTDTQYF. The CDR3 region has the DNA TGTGCCAGCAGTGGACAGAGGGGGGGCACAGATACGCAGTATTTT. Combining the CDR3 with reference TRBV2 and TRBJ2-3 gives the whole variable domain EPEVTQTPSHQVTQMGQEVILRCVPISNHLYFYWYRQILGQKVEFLVSFYNNEISEKSEIFDDQFSVERPDGSNFTLKIRSTKLEDSAMYFCASSGQRGGTDTQYFGPGTRLTVL.

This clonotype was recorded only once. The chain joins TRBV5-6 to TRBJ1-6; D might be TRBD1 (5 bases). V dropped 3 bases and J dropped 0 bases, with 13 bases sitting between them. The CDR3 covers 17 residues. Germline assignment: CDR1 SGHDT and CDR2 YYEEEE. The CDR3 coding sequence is TGTGCCAGCAGCTCCGGGACTGGGAGCTCCTATAATTCACCCCTCCACTTT. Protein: CASSSGTGSSYNSPLHF.

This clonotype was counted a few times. CDR3 sequence: CSARDDPGFTEAFF. The CDR3 DNA is TGCAGTGCTAGAGATGATCCAGGGTTCACTGAAGCTTTCTTT. V is TRBV20-1 and J is TRBJ1-1; TRBD1 is a possible D gene (5 bases). Germline loops: CDR1 DFQATT, CDR2 SNEGSKA (reference sequence). This CDR3 has 14 amino acids. The V and J ends lost 0 bases and 4 bases respectively, with 12 bases between them.

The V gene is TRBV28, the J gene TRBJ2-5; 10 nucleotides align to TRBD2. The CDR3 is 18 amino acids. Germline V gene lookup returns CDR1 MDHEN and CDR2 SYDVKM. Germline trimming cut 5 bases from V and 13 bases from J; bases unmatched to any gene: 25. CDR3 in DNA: TGTGCCAGCAGTCTCGGGGACCTCCTAGCGGGAGTCGGGTTTCCCCGGTACTTC. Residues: CASSLGDLLAGVGFPRYF.

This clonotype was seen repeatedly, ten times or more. CDR3 sequence reads: CASSKRQGDPNYGYTF. For the CDR3, the DNA is TGTGCCAGTAGTAAGCGACAGGGGGATCCGAACTATGGCTACACCTTC. The rearrangement uses TRBV19 and TRBJ1-2, with 9 bases that match TRBD1. V lost 4 bases, J lost 2 bases, and 8 bases stayed unmatched. The germline gives CDR1 LNHDA, CDR2 SQIVND (reference sequence). The CDR3 covers 16 residues.

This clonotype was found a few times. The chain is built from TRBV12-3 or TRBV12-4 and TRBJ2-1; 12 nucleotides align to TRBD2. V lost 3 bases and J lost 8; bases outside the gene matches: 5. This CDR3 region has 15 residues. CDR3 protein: CASSFTSGRIDEQFF. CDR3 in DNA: TGTGCCAGCAGTTTCACTAGCGGGAGGATCGATGAGCAGTTCTTC.

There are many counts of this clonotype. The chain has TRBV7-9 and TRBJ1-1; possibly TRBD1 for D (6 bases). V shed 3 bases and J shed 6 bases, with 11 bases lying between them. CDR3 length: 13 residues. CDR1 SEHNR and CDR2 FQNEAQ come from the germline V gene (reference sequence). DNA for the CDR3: TGTGCCAGCAGCTTCAGTGGACAGTCTGAAGCTTTCTTT. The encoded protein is CASSFSGQSEAFF.

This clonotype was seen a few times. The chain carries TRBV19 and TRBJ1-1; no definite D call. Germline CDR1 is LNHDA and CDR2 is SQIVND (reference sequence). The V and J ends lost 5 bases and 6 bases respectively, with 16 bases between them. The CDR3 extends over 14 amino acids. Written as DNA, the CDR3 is TGTGCCAGTAGTTTCCTCGCGGTTGGAGCTGAAGCTTTCTTT. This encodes CASSFLAVGAEAFF.

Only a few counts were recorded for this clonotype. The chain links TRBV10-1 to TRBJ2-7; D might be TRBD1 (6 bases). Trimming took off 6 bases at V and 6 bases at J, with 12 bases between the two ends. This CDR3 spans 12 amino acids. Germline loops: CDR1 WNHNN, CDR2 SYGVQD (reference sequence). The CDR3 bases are TGCGCCAGCAGAGATCTAGGGGGCGAGCAGTACTTC. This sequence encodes CASRDLGGEQYF.

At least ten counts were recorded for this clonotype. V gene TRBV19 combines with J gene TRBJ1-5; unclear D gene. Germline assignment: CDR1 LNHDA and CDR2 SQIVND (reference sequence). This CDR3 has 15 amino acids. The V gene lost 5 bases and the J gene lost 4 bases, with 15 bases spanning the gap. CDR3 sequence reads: CASSWRGLSNQPQHF. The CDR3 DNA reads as TGTGCCAGTAGTTGGAGAGGGCTTTCGAATCAGCCCCAGCATTTT.

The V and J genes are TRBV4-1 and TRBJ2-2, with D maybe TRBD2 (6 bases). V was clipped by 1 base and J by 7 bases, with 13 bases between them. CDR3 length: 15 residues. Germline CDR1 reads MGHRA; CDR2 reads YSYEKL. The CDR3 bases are TGCGCCAGCAGCCAAGTACGGGAGTTAGGCGGGGAGCTGTTTTTT. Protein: CASSQVRELGGELFF.

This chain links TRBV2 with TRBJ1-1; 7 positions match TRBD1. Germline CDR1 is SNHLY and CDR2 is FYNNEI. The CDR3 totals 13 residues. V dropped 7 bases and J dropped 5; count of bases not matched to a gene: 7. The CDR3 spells CASMTTGQTEAFF. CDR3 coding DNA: TGTGCCAGCATGACGACAGGGCAGACTGAAGCTTTCTTT.

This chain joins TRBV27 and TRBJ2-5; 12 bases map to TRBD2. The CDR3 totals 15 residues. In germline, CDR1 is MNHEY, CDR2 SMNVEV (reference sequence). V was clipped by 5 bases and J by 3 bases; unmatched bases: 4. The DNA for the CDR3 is TGTGCCAGCAGTCCCGGACTAGCGGGAAAAGAGACCCAGTACTTC. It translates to CASSPGLAGKETQYF.

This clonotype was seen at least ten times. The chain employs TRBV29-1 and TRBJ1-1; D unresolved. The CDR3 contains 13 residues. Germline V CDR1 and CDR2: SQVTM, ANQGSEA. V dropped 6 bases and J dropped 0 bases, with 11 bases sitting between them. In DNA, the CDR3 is TGCAGCGTCGATTTCGGGTTGAACACTGAAGCTTTCTTT. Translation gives CSVDFGLNTEAFF.

Written as DNA, the CDR3 is TGTGCCAGCAGTACGGACGGCCTGAATCAGCCCCAGCATTTT. It is translated as CASSTDGLNQPQHF. This chain connects TRBV27 to TRBJ1-5; D gene ambiguous. V was trimmed by 5 bases and J by 4 bases, leaving 12 bases between them. The CDR3 has 14 residues. CDR1 and CDR2 from the germline V gene are MNHEY and SMNVEV (reference sequence).

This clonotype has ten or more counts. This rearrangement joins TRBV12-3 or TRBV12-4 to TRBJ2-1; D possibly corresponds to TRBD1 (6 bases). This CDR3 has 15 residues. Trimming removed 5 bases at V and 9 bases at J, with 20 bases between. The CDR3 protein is CASSGRDTENSEQFF. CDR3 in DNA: TGTGCCAGCAGTGGCCGGGACACAGAGAACAGTGAGCAGTTCTTC.

CDR3 coding DNA: TGTGCCAGCAGCCAAGAGGGACACGGGAATCAGCCCCAGCATTTT. It translates to CASSQEGHGNQPQHF. The chain employs TRBV4-2 and TRBJ1-5; D might be TRBD1 (6 bases). The CDR3 spans 15 residues. CDR1 and CDR2 (germline): LGHNA, YNFKEQ. V was trimmed by 0 bases and J by 4 bases, leaving 10 bases between them.

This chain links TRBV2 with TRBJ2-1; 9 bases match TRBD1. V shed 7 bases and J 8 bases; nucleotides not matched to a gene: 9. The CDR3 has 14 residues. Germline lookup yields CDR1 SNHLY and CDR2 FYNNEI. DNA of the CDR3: TGTGCCAGCATTTACGGGACAGGGACCGATGAGCAGTTCTTC. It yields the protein CASIYGTGTDEQFF.

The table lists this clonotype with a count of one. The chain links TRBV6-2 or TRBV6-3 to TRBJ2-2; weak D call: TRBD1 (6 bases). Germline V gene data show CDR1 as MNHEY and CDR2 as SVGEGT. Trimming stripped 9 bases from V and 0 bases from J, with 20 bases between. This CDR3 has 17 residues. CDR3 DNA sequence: TGTGCCAGTCTACGAGGAAGCAGGGGATCGAACACCGGGGAGCTGTTTTTT. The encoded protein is CASLRGSRGSNTGELFF.